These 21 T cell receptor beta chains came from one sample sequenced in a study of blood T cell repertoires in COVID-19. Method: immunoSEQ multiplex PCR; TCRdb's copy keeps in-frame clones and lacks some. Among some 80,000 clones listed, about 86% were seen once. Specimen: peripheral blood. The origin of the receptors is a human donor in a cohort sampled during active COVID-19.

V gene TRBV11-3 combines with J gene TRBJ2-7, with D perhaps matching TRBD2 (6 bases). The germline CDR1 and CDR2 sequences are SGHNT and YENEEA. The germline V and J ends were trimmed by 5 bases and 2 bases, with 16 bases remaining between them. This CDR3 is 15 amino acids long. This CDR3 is CASSRLGGWAYEQYF. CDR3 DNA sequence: TGTGCCAGCAGCCGACTTGGGGGGTGGGCCTACGAGCAGTACTTC.

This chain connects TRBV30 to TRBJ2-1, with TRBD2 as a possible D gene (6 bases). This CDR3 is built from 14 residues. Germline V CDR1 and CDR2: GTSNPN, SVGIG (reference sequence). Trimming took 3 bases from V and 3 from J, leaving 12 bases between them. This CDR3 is CAWRPAGGYNEQFF. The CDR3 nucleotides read TGTGCCTGGAGACCAGCCGGGGGCTACAATGAGCAGTTCTTC.

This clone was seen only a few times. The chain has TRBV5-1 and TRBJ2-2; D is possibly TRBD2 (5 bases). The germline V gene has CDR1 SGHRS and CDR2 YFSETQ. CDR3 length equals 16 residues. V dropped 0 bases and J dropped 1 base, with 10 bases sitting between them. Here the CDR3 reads CASSLGGPGNTGELFF. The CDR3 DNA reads TGCGCCAGCAGCTTGGGAGGGCCCGGGAACACCGGGGAGCTGTTTTTT.

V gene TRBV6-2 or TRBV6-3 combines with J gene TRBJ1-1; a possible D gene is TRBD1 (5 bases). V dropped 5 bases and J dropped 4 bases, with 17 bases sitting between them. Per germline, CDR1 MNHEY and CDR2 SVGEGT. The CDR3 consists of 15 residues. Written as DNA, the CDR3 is TGTGCCAGCAGTCGATTAGGACAAAGCAGCACTGAAGCTTTCTTT. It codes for CASSRLGQSSTEAFF.

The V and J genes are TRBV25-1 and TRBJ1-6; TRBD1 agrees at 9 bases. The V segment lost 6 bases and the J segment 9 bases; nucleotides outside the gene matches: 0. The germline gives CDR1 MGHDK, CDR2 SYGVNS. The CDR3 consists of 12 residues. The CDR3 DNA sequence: TGTGCCAGCAGGGACAGGGGTTCACCCCTCCACTTT. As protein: CASRDRGSPLHF.

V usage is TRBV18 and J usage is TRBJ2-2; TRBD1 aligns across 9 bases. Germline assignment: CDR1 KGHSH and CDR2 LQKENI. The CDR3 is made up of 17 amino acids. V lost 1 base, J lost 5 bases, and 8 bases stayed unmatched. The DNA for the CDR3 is TGTGCCAGCTCACCACTCTCTTTCGGGACAGGGACCGGGGAGCTGTTTTTT. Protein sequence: CASSPLSFGTGTGELFF.

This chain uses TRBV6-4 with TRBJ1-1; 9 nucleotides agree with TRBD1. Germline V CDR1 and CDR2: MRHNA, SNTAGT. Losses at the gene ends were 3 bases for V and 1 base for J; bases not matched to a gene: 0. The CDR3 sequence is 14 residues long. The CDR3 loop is CASSEQGANTEAFF. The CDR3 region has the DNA TGTGCCAGCAGTGAACAGGGGGCGAACACTGAAGCTTTCTTT.

For the CDR3, the DNA is TGTGCCAGCGGATACAGGGTGCTAACTGAAGCTTTCTTT. Its protein product is CASGYRVLTEAFF. The chain joins TRBV28 to TRBJ1-1, with D perhaps TRBD1 (6 bases). The V gene lost 8 bases and the J gene lost 5 bases, with 15 bases spanning the gap. The CDR3 contains 13 residues. Germline CDR1 is MDHEN and CDR2 is SYDVKM.

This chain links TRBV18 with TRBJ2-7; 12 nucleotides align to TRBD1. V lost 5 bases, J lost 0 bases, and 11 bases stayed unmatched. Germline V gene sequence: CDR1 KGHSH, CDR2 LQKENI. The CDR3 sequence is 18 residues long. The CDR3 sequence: CASSSRDRGPTPSYEQYF. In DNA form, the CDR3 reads TGTGCCAGCTCATCCCGGGACAGGGGGCCTACTCCCTCCTACGAGCAGTACTTC.

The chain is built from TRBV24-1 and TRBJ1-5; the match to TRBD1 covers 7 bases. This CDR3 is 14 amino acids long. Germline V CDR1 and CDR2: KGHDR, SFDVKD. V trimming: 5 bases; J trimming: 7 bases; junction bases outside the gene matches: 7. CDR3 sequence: CATSGQGSPQPQHF. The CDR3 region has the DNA TGTGCCACCAGTGGACAGGGTTCTCCCCAGCCCCAGCATTTT.

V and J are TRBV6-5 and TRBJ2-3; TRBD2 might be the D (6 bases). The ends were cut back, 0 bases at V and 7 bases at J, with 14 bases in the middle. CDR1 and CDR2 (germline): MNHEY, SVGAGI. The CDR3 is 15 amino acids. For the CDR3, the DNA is TGTGCCAGCAGTTACTCTCCCTCACGGGACTATACGCAGTATTTT. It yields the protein CASSYSPSRDYTQYF.

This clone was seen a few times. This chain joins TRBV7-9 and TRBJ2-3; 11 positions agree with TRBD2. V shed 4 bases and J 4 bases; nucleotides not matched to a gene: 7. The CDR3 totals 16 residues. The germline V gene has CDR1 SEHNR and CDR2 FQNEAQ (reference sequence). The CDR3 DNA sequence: TGTGCCAGCAGCTCCCAATTTAGCGGGGGGGCAGATACGCAGTATTTT. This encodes CASSSQFSGGADTQYF.

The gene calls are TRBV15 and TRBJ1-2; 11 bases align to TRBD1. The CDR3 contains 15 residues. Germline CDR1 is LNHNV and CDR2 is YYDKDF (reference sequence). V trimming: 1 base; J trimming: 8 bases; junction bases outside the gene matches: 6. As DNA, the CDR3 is TGTGCCACCAGCAGAGGTGGACAGGGGGCTGGAGGCTACACCTTC. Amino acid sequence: CATSRGGQGAGGYTF.

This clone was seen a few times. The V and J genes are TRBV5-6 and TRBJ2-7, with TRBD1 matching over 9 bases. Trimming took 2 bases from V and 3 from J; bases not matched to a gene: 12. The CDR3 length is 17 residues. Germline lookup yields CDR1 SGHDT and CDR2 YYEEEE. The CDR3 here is CASSLGQGLWPNYEQYF. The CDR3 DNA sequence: TGTGCCAGCAGCTTAGGACAGGGGCTTTGGCCGAACTACGAGCAGTACTTC.

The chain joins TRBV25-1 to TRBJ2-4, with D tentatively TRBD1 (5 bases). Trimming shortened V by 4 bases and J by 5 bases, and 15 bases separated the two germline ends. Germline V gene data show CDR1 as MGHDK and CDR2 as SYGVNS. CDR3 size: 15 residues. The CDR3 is CASSGPPGYQNIQYF. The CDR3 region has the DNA TGTGCCAGCAGTGGCCCCCCAGGGTACCAAAACATTCAGTACTTC.

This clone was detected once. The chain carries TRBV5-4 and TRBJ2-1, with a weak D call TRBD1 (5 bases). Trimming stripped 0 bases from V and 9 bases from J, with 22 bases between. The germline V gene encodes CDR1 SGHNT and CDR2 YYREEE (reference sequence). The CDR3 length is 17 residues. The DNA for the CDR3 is TGTGCCAGCAGCTTGGGCCCGGCAGGGCGTTCTTTAGGTGAGCAGTTCTTC. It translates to CASSLGPAGRSLGEQFF.

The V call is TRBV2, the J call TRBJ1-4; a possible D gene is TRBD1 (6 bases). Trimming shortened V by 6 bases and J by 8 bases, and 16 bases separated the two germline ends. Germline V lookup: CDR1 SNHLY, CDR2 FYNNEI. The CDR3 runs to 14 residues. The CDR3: CASRSRGLGEKLFF. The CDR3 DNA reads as TGTGCCAGCAGGAGCAGGGGTTTAGGGGAAAAACTGTTTTTT.

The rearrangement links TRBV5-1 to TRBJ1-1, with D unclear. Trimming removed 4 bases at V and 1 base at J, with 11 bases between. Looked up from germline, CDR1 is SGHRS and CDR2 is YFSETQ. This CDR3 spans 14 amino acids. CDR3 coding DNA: TGCGCCAGCAGCCCGGAGTGGAAGAACACTGAAGCTTTCTTT. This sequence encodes CASSPEWKNTEAFF.

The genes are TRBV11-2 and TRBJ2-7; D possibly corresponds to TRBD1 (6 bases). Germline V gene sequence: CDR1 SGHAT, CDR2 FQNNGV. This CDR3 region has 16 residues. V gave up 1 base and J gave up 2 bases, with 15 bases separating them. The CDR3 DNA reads TGTGCCAGCAGCTTAGCGGCAGGGGCCGGTCCCTACGAGCAGTACTTC. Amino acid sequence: CASSLAAGAGPYEQYF.

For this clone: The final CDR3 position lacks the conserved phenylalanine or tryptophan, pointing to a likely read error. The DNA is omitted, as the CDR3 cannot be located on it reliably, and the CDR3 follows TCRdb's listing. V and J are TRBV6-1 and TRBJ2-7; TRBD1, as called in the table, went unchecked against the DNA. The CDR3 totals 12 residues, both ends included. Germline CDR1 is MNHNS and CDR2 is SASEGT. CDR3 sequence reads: CASSEASDITKL.

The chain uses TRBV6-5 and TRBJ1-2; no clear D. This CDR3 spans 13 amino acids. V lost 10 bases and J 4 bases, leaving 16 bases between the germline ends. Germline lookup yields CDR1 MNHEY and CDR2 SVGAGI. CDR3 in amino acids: CATALEGSYGYTF. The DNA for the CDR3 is TGTGCCACCGCGCTTGAGGGTTCCTATGGCTACACCTTC.